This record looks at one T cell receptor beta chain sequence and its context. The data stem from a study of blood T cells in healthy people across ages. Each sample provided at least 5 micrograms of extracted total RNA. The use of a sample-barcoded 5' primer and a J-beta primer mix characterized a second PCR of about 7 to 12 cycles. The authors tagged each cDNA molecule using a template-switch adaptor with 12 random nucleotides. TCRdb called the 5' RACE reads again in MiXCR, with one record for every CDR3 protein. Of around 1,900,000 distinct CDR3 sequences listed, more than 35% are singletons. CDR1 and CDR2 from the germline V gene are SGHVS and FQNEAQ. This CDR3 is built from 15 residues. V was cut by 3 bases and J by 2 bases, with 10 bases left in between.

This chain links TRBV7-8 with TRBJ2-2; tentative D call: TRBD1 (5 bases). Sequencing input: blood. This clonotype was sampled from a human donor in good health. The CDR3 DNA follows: TGTGCCAGCAGCTTCCAGGGTCTCAACACCGGGGAGCTGTTTTTT. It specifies CASSFQGLNTGELFF.